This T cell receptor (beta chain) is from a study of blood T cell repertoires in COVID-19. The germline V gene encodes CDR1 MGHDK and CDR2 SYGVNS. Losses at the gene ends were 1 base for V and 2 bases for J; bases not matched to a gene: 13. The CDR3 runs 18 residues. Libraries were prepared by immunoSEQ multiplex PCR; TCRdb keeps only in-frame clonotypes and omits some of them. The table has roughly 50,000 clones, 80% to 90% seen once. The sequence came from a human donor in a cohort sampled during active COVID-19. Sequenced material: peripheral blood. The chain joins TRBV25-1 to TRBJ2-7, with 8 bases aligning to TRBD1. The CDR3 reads CASSELGTGSTSTYEQYF. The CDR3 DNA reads TGTGCCAGCAGTGAATTGGGGACAGGTTCAACTTCAACCTACGAGCAGTACTTC.